This T cell receptor beta chain was recovered during a study of T cells in Graves' hyperthyroidism and ophthalmopathy. Uncontrolled infection, other autoimmune disease, pregnancy and lactation each barred patients from inclusion. Clinical symptoms, serum thyroxine, TRAb, thyroid ultrasound and orbital computed tomography established diagnosis. RNA transcripts served as the template for amplifying TCR beta CDR3 regions. Researchers ran a first-round RT-PCR on the TCR CDR3 using the HTBI primer set. TCRdb passed the multiplex PCR reads through MiXCR, listing each CDR3 protein once. The sample has about 500,000 distinct CDR3 sequences; approximately 17% are singletons. As to this clonotype: Relative to the germline gene, one junction end is altered; a read error may explain this.

CDR3 size: 15 residues. CDR1 and CDR2 from the germline V gene are WSHSY and SAAADI. The specimen sequenced was blood. The source of this sequence is a woman aged 18-29 years with Graves' ophthalmopathy. This chain connects TRBV10-2 to TRBJ2-1, with 8 bases fitting TRBD2. This CDR3 is CASRGGERGKNEQFF. The CDR3 DNA reads as TGTGCCAGCAGAGGAGGGGAGCGGGGGAAGAATGAGCAGTTCTTC.